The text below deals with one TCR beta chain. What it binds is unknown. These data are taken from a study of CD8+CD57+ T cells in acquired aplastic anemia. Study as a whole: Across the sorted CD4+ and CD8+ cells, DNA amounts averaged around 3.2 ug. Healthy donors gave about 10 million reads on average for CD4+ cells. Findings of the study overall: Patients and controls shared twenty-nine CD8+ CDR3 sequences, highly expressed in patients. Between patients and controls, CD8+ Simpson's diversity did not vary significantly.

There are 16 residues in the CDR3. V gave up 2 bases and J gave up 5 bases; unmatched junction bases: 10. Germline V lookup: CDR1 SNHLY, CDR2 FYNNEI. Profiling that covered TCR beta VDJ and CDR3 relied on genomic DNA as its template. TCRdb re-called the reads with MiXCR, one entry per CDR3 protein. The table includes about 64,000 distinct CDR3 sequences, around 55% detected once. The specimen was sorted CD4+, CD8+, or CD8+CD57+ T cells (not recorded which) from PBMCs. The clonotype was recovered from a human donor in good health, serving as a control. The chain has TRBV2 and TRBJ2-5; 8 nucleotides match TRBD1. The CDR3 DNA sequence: TGTGCCAGCAGTGAATACGGACAGGGAGCGGTGGAGACCCAGTACTTC. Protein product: CASSEYGQGAVETQYF.